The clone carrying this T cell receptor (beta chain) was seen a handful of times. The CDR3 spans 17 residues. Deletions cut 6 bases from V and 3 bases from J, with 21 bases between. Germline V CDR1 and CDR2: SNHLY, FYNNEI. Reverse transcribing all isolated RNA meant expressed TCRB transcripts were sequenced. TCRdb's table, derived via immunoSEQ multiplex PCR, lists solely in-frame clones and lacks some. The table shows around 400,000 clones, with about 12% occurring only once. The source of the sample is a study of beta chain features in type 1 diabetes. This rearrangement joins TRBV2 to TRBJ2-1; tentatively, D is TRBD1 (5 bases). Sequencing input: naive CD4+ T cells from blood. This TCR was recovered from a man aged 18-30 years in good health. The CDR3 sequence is CASRVGPKGNYYNEQFF. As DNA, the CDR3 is TGTGCCAGCAGGGTCGGACCGAAGGGGAACTACTACAATGAGCAGTTCTTC.